This T cell receptor beta chain was documented in a study of OX40 agonist ivuxolimab in advanced cancers. A note on the overall study: Ivuxolimab, which targeted the costimulatory receptor OX40 (CD134), was an agonistic, fully human IgG2 monoclonal antibody. Intravenous ivuxolimab was administered to patients every 2 weeks at six dose levels: 0.01, 0.1, 0.3, 1.5, 3 and 10 mg/kg. Of the roughly 54 dose-escalation patients, hepatocellular carcinoma was present in 19, melanoma in some 15, renal cell carcinoma in 9 and head and neck cancer in 9. A male proportion of under 85% and a mean age of 60 years, ranging from about 20 to 80, were recorded for the dose-escalation cohort. Prior anti-PD-1, anti-PD-L1 or anti-CTLA-4 therapy was permitted, and 35% to 40% of dose-escalation patients had received checkpoint inhibitors. Three dose-escalation patients achieved partial responses, one with hepatocellular carcinoma and two with cutaneous melanoma. Peripheral TCRbeta sequencing was intended to test whether TCR sequence diversity was altered and clonal T-cell expansion was caused by ivuxolimab. The paper covers the monotherapy dose-escalation part of the phase I ivuxolimab trial, which included N = 52 patients.

Genomic DNA was extracted from sorted cells for sequencing of the TCRbeta CDR3 region. TCRbeta CDR3 regions were sequenced using the immunoSEQ Assay. TCRdb holds this immuneACCESS table with in-frame rearrangements only. Some clones are missing; in checked studies, unresolved V genes explain under half, and the rest has no known cause. The sample table lists roughly 81,000 clones, 70% to 90% of them with a count of one. Approximately 0.45% of the sample lies in the top ten. Patients with autoimmune disease history or receiving systemic immunosuppression were excluded from the trial. Peripheral blood for TCR sequencing was drawn from every dose cohort at baseline, at cycle 4 day 1 and at cycle 7 day 1. Samples came from an open-label, multicenter, first-in-human phase I dose-escalation trial of ivuxolimab. The trial enrolled adults with locally advanced or metastatic head and neck squamous cell, hepatocellular, melanoma or renal cell carcinoma. Before TCR sequencing, CD4+ and CD8+ T cells were separately sorted from peripheral blood.

Counted from cysteine to phenylalanine, this CDR3 has 15 amino acids. The retained sequence is limited to the CDR3, 45 bases, with the frame set at the first base. The germline V and J ends show losses of 5 bases and 5 bases respectively, and no gene match explains 8 bases of the junction. Taken from the germline V gene, the CDR1 and CDR2 loops are SGHTA and FQGTGA. Overall results and qualifications from the work: In partial responders in the 0.1-3.0 mg/kg groups, normalized peripheral clonal expansion was found to be among the lowest, especially among CD8+ T cells. Which antigens the clonally expanded peripheral T cells were specific for was not determined. At doses from 0.1 to 3.0 mg/kg, clonal expansion was seen in both CD4+ and CD8+ blood T cells between baseline and week 6. On average, CD8+ T cells showed more expanded clones than CD4+ T cells after ivuxolimab. Low levels of normalized T-cell clonal expansion were also seen in some patients who did not respond.

Worth noting for this clone: The antigen it binds to is not known. Per-nucleotide qualities are absent, and no much larger clonotype sits a single base away.

The sequence came from an adult with an advanced solid tumor such as melanoma, head and neck, liver or kidney cancer. Here the chain combines TRBV7-3 and TRBJ1-1; the central 10 bases match TRBD1. Sample: CD4+ or CD8+ T cells sorted from blood, taken in a trial of the OX40 agonist ivuxolimab. The DNA sequence is as follows: TGTGCCAGCAGCGCAGCCGGGACAGGGGAGACTGAAGCTTTCTTT. Its coded protein is CASSAAGTGETEAFF. Here the CDR3 is joined to the reference TRBV7-3 and TRBJ1-1 genes, and the full variable domain is: GAGVSQTPSNKVTEKGKYVELRCDPISGHTALYWYRQSLGQGPEFLIYFQGTGAADDSGLPNDRFFAVRPEGSVSTLKIQRTERGDSAVYLCASSAAGTGETEAFFGQGTRLTVV.